This entry is about one TCR beta chain. Using immunoSEQ multiplex PCR, the repertoire was profiled, and TCRdb retains in-frame clones only, with some absent. Found here are tens of thousands of clones, about 82% of them singletons; the top ten hold roughly 15%. The data were obtained in a study of PD-L1 blockade in urothelial cancer. Study-level information: In the patient group, twenty-five of 29 were males with bladder-origin urothelial cancer. Each blood sample yielded a median of 141,255 T cells.

Noted time point: pretreatment peripheral blood. Locally advanced or metastatic urothelial carcinoma was present in patients. This sample comprised PBMCs, obtained around atezolizumab (anti-PD-L1) treatment. The TCR comes from a man at least 80 years old with urothelial cancer.

The CDR3 DNA follows: TGTGCCAGCGTCAGGGACATAGACTTCAATGAGCAGTTCTTC. Translated: CASVRDIDFNEQFF. This chain links TRBV11-2 with TRBJ2-1, with D possibly matching TRBD1 (6 bases). CDR3 size: 14 residues. V lost 8 bases and J 6 bases, leaving 17 bases between the germline ends. Germline CDR1 is SGHAT and CDR2 is FQNNGV.